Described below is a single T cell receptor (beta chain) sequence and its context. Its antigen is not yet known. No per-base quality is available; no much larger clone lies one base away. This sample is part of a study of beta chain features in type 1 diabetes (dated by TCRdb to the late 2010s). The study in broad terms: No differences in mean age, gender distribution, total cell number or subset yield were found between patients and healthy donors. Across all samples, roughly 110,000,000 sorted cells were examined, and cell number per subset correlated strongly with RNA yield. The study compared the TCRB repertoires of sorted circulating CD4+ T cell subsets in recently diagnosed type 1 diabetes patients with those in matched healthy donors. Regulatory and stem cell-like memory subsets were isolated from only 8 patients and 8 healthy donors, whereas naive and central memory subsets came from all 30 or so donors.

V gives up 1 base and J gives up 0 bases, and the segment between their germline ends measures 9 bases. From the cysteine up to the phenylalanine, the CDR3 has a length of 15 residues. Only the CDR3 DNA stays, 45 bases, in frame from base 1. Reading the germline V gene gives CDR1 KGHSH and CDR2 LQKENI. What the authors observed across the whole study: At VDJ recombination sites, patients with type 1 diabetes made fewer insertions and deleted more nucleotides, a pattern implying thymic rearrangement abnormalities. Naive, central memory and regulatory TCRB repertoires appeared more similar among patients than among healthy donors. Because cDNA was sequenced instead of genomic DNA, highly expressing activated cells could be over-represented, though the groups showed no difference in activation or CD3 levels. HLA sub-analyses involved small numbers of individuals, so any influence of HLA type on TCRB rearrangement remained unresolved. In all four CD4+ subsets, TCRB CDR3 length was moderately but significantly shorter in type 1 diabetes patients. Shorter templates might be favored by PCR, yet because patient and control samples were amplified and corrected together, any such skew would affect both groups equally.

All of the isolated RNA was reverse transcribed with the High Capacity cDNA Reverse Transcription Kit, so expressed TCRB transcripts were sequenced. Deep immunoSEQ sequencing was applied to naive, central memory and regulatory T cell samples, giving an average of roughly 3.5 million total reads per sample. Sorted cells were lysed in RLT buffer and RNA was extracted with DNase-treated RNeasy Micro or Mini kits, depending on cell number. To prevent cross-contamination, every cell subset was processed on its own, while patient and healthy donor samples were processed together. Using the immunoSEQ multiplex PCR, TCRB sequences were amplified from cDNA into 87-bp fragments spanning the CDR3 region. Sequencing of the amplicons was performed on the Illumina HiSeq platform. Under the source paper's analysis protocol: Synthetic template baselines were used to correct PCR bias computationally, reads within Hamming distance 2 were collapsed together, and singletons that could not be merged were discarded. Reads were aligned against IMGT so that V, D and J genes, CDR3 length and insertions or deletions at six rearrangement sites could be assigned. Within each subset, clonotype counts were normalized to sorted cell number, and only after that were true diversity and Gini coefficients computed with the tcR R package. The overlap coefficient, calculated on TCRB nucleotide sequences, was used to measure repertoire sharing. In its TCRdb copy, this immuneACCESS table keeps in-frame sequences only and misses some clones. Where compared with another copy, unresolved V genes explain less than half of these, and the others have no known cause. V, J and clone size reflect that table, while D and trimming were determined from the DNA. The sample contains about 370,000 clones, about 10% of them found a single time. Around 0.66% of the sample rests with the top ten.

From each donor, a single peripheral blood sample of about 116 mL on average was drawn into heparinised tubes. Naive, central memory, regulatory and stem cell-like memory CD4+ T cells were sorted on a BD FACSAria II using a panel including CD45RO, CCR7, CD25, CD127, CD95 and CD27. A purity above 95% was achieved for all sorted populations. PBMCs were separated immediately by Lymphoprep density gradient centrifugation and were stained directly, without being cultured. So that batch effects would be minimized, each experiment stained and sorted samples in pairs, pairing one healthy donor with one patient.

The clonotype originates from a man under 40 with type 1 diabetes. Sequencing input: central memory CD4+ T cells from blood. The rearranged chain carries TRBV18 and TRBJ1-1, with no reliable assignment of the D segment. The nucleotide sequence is TGTGCCAGCTCACCACAGGCAGGCATGAACACTGAAGCTTTCTTT. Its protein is CASSPQAGMNTEAFF.